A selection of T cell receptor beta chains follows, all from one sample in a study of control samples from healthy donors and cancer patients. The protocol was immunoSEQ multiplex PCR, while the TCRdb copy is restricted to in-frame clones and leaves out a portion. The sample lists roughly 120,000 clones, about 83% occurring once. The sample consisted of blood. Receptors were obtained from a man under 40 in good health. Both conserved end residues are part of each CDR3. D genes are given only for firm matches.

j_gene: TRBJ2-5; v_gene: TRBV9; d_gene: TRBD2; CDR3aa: CASSVGVLAGGKETQYF
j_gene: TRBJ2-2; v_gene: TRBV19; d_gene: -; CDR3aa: CASSIETGTNTGELFF
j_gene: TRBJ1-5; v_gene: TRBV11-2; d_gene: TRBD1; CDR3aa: CASSSHTGTDYQPQHF
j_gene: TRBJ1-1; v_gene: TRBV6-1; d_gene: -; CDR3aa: CASSEEARKAFF
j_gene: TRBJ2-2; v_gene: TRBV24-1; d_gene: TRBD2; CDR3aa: CATSDTSGGAGGELFF
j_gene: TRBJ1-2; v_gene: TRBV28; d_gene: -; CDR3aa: CASSLSGMGTNYGYTF
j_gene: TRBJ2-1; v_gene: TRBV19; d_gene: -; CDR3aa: CASKRRANSYNEQFF
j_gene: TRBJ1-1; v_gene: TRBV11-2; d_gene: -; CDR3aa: CASAAEAEAFF
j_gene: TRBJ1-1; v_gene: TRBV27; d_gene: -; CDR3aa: CASSLEGGGVNTEAFF
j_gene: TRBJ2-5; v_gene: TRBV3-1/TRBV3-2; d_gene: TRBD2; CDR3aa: CASSPRTSGGFQETQYF
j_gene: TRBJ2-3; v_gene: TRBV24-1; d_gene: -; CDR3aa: CATSDFLGTDTQYF
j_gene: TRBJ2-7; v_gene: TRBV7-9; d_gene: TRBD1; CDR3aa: CASSLNRGYEQYF
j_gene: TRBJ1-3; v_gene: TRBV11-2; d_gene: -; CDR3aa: CASSLDRGVSGNTIYF
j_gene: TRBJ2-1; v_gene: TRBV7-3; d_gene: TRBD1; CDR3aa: CASSLDRGSFNEQFF
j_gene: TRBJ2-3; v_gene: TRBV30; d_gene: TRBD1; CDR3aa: CAWNQGAADTQYF
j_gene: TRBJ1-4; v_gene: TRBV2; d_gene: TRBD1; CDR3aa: CASSGQGGQEKLFF
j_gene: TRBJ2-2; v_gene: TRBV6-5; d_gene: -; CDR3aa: CASSIAGTNTGELFF
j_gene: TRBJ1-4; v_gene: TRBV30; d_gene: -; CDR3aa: CAWSARVRGNEKLFF
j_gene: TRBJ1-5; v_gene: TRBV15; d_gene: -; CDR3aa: CATSPRRGENQPQHF
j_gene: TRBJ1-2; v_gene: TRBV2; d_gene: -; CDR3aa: CASRWGGYGYTF
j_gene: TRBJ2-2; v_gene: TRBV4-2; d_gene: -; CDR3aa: CASSQVRQGFTGELFF
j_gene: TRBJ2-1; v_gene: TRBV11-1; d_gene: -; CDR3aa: CASSLGYNEQFF
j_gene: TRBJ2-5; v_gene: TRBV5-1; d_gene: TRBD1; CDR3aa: CASTLGGTEETQYF
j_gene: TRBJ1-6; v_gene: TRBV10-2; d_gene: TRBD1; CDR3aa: CASSGQGRSPLHF
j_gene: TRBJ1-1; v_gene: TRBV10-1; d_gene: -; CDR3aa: CASSRGRGKDTEAFF
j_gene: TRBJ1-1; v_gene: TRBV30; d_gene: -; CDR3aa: CAWSVGSRGTEAFF
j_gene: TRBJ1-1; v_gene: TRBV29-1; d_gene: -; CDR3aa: CSVSDGWEAFF
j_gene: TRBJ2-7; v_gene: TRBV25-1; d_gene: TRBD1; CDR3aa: CASSVDTGGYEQYF
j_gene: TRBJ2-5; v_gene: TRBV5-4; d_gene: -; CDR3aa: CASRPRAGEGETQYF
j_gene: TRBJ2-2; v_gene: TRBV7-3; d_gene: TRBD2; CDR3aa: CASSAPGLAGILITGELFF
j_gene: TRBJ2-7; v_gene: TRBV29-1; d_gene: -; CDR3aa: CSVEGSRASSYEQYF
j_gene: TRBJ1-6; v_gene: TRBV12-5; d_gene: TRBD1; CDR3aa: CASGLFSPDRVRGSPLHF
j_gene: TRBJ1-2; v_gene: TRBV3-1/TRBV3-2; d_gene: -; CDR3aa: CASSQNYGYTF
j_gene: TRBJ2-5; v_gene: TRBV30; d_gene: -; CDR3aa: CAWGQGRTQETQYF
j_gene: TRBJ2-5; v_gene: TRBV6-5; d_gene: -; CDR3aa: CASTYQGKVQETQYF
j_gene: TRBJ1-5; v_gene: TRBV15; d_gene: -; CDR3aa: CATSRDLQGLSNQPQHF
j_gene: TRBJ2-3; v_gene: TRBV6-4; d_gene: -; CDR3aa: CASSPDQGTDTQYF
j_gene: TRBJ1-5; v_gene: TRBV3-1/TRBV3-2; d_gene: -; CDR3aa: CASSQEPPRGNQPQHF
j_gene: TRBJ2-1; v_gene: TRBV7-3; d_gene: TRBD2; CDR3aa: CASSSGSGGAGEQFF
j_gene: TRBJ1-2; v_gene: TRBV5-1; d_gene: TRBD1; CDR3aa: CASSQGPPPGQGHYTF
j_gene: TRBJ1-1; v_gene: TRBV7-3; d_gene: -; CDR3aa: CASSLTRGNTEAFF
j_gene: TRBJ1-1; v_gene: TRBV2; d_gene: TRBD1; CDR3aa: CASSLPSTGGNTEAFF
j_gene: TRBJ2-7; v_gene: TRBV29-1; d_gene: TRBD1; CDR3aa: CSVGNLRDSGEYEQYF
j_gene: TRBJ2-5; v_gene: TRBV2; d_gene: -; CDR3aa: CASSAGAGQETQYF
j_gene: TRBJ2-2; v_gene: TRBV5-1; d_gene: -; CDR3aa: CASGQGLDTGELFF
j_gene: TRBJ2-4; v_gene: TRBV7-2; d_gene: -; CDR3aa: CASSLDGRNIQYF
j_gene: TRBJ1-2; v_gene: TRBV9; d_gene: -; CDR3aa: CASSVLTGPNYGYTF
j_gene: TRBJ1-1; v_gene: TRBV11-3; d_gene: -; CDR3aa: CASSPNPQANTEAFF
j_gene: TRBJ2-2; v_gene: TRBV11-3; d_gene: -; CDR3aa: CASSLDWGLNTGELFF
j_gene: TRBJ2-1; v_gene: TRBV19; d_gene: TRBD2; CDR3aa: CASSISQRGGNEQFF
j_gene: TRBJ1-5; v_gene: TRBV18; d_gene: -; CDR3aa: CASSSPGQPQHF
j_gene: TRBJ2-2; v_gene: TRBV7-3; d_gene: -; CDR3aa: CASSSQGTNTGELFF
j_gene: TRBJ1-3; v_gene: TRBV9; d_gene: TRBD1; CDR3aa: CASSSTTGASGNTIYF
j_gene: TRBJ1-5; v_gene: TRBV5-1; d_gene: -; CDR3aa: CASSFEGDQPQHF
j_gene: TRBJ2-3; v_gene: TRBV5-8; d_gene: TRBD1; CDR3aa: CASIVGQGAIDTQYF